A single T cell receptor beta chain is shown here with its context. This clone was counted only a few times. Its antigen remains undetermined. Base qualities were left out, and no much larger clone turns up one base away. To sequence the TCRbeta CDR3 region, genomic DNA was isolated from the sorted cells. The immunoSEQ Assay was used to sequence the TCRbeta CDR3 regions. What TCRdb holds here is the immuneACCESS table cut down to in-frame rearrangements. Part of the clones is not present; checked against another copy, under half of the missing clones reflect an unresolved V gene, and the others are unexplained. The sample table holds 72,000 or so clones, of which roughly 84% were seen once. The ten largest make up 0.24% of the sample. The trial excluded patients who had a history of autoimmune disease or who were on systemic immunosuppression. Peripheral blood for TCR sequencing was collected from all dose cohorts at baseline, on cycle 4 day 1, and on cycle 7 day 1. Samples came from an open-label, multicenter, first-in-human phase I dose-escalation trial of ivuxolimab. Adults with locally advanced or metastatic melanoma, renal cell, hepatocellular, or head and neck squamous cell carcinoma were enrolled in the trial. Before TCR sequencing, CD4+ T cells and CD8+ T cells were sorted from peripheral blood as separate populations.

This record belongs to a study of OX40 agonist ivuxolimab in advanced cancers. About the full investigation: Ivuxolimab, which targeted the costimulatory receptor OX40 (CD134), was an agonistic, fully human IgG2 monoclonal antibody. Intravenous ivuxolimab was administered to patients every 2 weeks at six dose levels: 0.01, 0.1, 0.3, 1.5, 3 and 10 mg/kg. The paper covers the monotherapy dose-escalation part of the phase I ivuxolimab trial, which included N of about 56 patients. Among the roughly 50 dose-escalation patients, about 20 had hepatocellular carcinoma, approximately 15 melanoma, 9 renal cell carcinoma and 9 head and neck cancer. The dose-escalation cohort was about 83% male with a mean age of approximately 60 years, ranging from roughly 23 to 85. Partial responses were achieved by three dose-escalation patients, of whom one had hepatocellular carcinoma and two had cutaneous melanoma. Peripheral TCRbeta sequencing was intended to test whether TCR sequence diversity was altered and clonal T-cell expansion was caused by ivuxolimab. Prior anti-PD-1, anti-PD-L1 or anti-CTLA-4 therapy was permitted, and less than 45% of dose-escalation patients had received checkpoint inhibitors.

What the work shows at the level of the full study, not this receptor alone: Which antigens the clonally expanded peripheral T cells were specific for was not determined. Low levels of normalized T-cell clonal expansion were also seen in some patients who did not respond. Partial responders in the 0.1-3.0 mg/kg groups had among the lowest normalized peripheral clonal expansion, especially among CD8+ T cells. After ivuxolimab, CD8+ T cells had more expanded clones than CD4+ T cells on average. At doses of 0.1 to 3.0 mg/kg, clonal expansion of both CD4+ and CD8+ blood T cells was observed from baseline to week 6.

The sample was CD4+ or CD8+ T cells sorted from blood, taken in a trial of the OX40 agonist ivuxolimab. The source is an adult with an advanced solid tumor such as melanoma, head and neck, liver or kidney cancer.

The CDR3 amino acid sequence is: CASSPPYSNTEAFF. The nucleotide sequence reads TGTGCCAGCTCACCACCATACAGCAACACTGAAGCTTTCTTT. This receptor chain uses TRBV18 and TRBJ1-1, with an unclear D gene assignment. V loses 0 bases, J loses 2 bases, and the germline ends lie 7 bases apart. Taken from cysteine to phenylalanine, the CDR3 has 14 residues. Of all the DNA, just the CDR3 is kept, 42 bases in frame from base 1. CDR1 KGHSH and CDR2 LQKENI were looked up in the germline V gene.